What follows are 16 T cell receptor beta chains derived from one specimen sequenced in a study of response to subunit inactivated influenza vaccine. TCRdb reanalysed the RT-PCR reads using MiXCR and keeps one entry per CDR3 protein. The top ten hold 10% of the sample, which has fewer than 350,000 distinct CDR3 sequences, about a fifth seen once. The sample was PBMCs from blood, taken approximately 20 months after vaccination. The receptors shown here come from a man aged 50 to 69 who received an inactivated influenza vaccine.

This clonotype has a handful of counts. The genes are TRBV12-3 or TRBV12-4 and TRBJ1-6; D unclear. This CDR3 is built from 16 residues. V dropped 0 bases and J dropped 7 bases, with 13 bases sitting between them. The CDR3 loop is CASSLATPGWNSPLHF. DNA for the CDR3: TGTGCCAGCAGTTTAGCGACTCCGGGGTGGAATTCACCCCTCCACTTT.

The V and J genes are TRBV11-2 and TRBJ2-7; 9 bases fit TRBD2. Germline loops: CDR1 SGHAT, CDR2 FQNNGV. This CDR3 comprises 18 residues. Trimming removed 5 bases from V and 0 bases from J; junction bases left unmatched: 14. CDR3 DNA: TGTGCCAGCAGCCGATTTCCCATAGCGGGAGATCGCTCCTACGAGCAGTACTTC. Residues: CASSRFPIAGDRSYEQYF.

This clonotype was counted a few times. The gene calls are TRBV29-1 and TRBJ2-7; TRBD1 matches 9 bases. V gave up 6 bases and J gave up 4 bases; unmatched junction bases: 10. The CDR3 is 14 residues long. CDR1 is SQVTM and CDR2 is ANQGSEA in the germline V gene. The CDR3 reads CSVTPPGQGYEQYF. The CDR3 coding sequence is TGCAGCGTGACACCTCCGGGACAGGGATACGAGCAGTACTTC.

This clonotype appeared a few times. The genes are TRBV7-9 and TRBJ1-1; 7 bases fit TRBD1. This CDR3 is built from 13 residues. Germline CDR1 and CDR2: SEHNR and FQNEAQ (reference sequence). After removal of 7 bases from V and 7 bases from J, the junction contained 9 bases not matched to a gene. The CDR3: CASILQGRNEAFF. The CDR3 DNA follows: TGTGCCAGCATCCTACAGGGGCGGAATGAAGCTTTCTTT.

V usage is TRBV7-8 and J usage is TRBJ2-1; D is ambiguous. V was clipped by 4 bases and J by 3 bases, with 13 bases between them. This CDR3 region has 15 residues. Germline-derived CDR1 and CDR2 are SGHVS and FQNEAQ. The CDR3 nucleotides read TGTGCCAGCAGCTCCGGGCCCCTATTCTACAATGAGCAGTTCTTC. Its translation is CASSSGPLFYNEQFF.

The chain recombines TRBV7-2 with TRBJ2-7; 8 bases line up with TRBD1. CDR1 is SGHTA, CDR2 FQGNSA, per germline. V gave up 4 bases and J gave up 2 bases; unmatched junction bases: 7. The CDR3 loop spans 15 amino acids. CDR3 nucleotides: TGTGCCAGCAGCTCGGGACAGGTCCTTACCTACGAGCAGTACTTC. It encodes CASSSGQVLTYEQYF. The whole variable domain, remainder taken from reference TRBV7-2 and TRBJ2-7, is GAGVSQSPSNKVTEKGKDVELRCDPISGHTALYWYRQSLGQGLEFLIYFQGNSAPDKSGLPSDRFSAERTGGSVSTLTIQRTQQEDSAVYLCASSSGQVLTYEQYFGPGTRLTVT.

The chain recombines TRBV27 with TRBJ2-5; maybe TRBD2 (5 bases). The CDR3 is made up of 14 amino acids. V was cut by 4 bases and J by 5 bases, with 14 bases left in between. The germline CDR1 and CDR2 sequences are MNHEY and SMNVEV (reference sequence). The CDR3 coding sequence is TGTGCCAGCAGTTCAACCTCCGGGGTTGAGACCCAGTACTTC. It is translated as CASSSTSGVETQYF.

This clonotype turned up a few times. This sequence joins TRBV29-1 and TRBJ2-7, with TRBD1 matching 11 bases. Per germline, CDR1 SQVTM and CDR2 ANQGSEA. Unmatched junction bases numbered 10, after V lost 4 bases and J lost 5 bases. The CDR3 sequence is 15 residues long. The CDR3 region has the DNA TGCAGCGTTGCGGACAGGGGGCGTTCCTTGAACGAGCAGTACTTC. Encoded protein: CSVADRGRSLNEQYF.

Here the CDR3 reads CASSYSYRAEETQYF. The CDR3, as DNA: TGTGCCAGCAGTTATTCGTACAGGGCCGAGGAGACCCAGTACTTC. V and J are TRBV6-5 and TRBJ2-5; the D gene is possibly TRBD1 (6 bases). Germline V gene sequence: CDR1 MNHEY, CDR2 SVGAGI. The CDR3 is 15 residues long. The V end lost 3 bases, the J end lost 5 bases, and 16 bases lay between the germline ends.

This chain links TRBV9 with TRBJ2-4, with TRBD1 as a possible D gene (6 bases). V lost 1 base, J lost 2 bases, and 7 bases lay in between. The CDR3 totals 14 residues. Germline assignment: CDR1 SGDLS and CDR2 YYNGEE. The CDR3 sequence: CASSVRDTKNIQYF. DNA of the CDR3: TGTGCCAGCAGCGTACGGGACACCAAAAACATTCAGTACTTC.

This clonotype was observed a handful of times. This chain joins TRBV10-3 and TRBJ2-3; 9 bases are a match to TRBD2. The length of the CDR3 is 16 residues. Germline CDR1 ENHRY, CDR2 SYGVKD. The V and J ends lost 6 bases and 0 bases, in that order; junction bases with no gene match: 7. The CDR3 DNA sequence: TGTGCCATCAGGCCTTTCCTAGCGGGGAGCACAGATACGCAGTATTTT. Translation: CAIRPFLAGSTDTQYF.

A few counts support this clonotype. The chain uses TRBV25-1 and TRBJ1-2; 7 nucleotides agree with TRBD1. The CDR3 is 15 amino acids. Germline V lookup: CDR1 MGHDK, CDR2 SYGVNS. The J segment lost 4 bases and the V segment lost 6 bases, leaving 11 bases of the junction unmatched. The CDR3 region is CASSQTEGATYGYTF. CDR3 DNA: TGTGCCAGCAGCCAGACCGAGGGGGCGACCTATGGCTACACCTTC.

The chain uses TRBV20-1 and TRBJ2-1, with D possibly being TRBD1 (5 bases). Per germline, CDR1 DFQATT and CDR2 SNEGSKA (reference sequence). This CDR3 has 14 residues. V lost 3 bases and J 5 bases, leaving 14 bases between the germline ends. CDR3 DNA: TGCAGTGCTAGTCCGGACAAGATGAACAATGAGCAGTTCTTC. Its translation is CSASPDKMNNEQFF.

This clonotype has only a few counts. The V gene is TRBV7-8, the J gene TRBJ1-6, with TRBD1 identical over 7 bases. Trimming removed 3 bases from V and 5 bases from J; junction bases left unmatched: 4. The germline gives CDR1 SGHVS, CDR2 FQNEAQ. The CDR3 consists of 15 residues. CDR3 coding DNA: TGTGCCAGCAGCTTCGAGACAGGGCATAATTCACCCCTCCACTTT. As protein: CASSFETGHNSPLHF.

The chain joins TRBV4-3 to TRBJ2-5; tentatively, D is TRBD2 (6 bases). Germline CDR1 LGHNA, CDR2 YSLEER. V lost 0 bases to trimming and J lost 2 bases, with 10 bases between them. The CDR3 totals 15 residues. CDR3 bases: TGCGCCAGCAGCCAAGATGTTGGGGGGCAAGAGACCCAGTACTTC. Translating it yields CASSQDVGGQETQYF.

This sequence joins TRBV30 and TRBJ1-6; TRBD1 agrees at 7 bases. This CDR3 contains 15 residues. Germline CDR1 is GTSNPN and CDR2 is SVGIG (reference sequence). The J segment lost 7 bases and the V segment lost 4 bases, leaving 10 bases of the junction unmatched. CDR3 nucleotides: TGTGCCTGGAATCGTCGACAGGGATCAAATTCACCCCTCCACTTT. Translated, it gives CAWNRRQGSNSPLHF.